This is a list of T cell receptor beta chains from one sample in a study of cytomegalovirus exposure and HLA in healthy donors. TCRdb keeps only in-frame clones here, not all; method: immunoSEQ multiplex PCR. Counted here are more than 200,000 clones, roughly 80% occurring once; the ten biggest clones make up about 16%. The source material was PBMCs. These TCRs come from a man between 40 and 49 years old in good health and CMV-seronegative. Each CDR3 is given with its conserved first and last residue.

V: TRBV9
J: TRBJ1-2
CDR3: CASSYTGNYGYTF

V: TRBV19
J: TRBJ1-5
CDR3: CASSIYNQPQHF

V: TRBV19
J: TRBJ1-5
CDR3: CASSIGGNSNQPQHF

V: TRBV7-2
J: TRBJ2-1
CDR3: CASSLDGNEQFF

V: TRBV6-5
J: TRBJ2-7
CDR3: CASSYAGTGTYEQYF

V: TRBV5-4
J: TRBJ1-6
CDR3: CASSPSGQRVGSPLHF

V: TRBV18
J: TRBJ2-7
CDR3: CASSPLSGLGGIGSYEQYF

V: TRBV7-2
J: TRBJ2-3
CDR3: CASSLLGQSTDTQYF

V: TRBV7-8
J: TRBJ2-2
CDR3: CASSFLRGDGELFF

V: TRBV25-1
J: TRBJ1-2
CDR3: CASRDLGSGGYTF

V: TRBV28
J: TRBJ1-2
CDR3: CASRGGRFFGYTF

V: TRBV7-6
J: TRBJ1-1
CDR3: CASRLRDDMNTEAFF

V: TRBV29-1
J: TRBJ1-1
CDR3: CSVTEGASTEAFF

V: TRBV7-9
J: TRBJ2-1
CDR3: CAGGGRGGNSYNEQFF

V: TRBV14
J: TRBJ2-3
CDR3: CASSRGPPDTQYF